Listed here is a single TCR beta chain. The time point here: blood 4 weeks post-SBRT, at nephrectomy. Treatment here: 15 Gy SBRT to primary tumor, nephrectomy 4 weeks later. With 6 bases removed from V and 2 bases from J, the gap between germline ends came to 8 bases. Per germline, CDR1 DFQATT and CDR2 SNEGSKA (reference sequence). The CDR3 covers 11 residues. These data originate in a study of radiation and T cells in renal cell carcinoma. Here immunoSEQ multiplex PCR was the method, and the copy in TCRdb shows in-frame clones only, minus some. The sample lists about 43,000 clones, around four fifths seen once, with 25% to 30% in the top ten.

This specimen was blood, taken from a patient whose treatment included radiotherapy and nephrectomy. The TCR was taken from a woman in her seventies with renal cell carcinoma. The genes are TRBV20-1 and TRBJ2-7, with a tentative D call TRBD2 (5 bases). The CDR3 loop reads CSAKGAYEQYF. Written as DNA, the CDR3 is TGCAGTGCCAAGGGAGCCTACGAGCAGTACTTC.